This T cell receptor beta chain was profiled in a study of T-cell memory formation after mild COVID-19. Findings and caveats of the study: Several responding clones turned up in pre-infection memory, indicating that cross-reactive memory may have taken part. Contracting CD4+ clones lay largely in CM and EM, with CD8+ ones residing in EMRA.

TCRdb analysed the 5' RACE reads with MiXCR anew, one entry per CDR3 protein. The sample holds under 550,000 distinct CDR3 sequences, roughly 18% seen once. The CDR3 loop spans 13 amino acids. CDR1 and CDR2 from the germline V gene are SGHDT and YYEEEE. Trimming took 2 bases from V and 3 from J, leaving 8 bases between them. On this clonotype: Its specificity is not known.

The rearrangement uses TRBV5-6 and TRBJ1-1; D unresolved. Specimen: PBMCs or a T cell subset sorted from them (not recorded which). The sequence came from an adult woman who had mild COVID-19 (a few samples of this study predate the infection). Cell type and time point are not known. CDR3 amino acids: CASSFAEDTEAFF. CDR3 bases: TGTGCCAGCAGCTTCGCGGAAGACACTGAAGCTTTCTTT.